This is a list of T cell receptor beta chains from one sample in a study of T cell repertoires in aging, cancer and after chemotherapy. Using its own MiXCR run on the multiplex PCR reads, TCRdb lists one record per CDR3 protein. The profile shows approximately 20,000 distinct CDR3 sequences, 35% to 40% of them singletons. Sequenced material: blood. The receptors here all came from a human donor with a solid tumor. Each CDR3 is given with its conserved first and last residue. The D gene is left open where the match is weak. Only some rows state a clone size, as once, few, many or a class for expanded clones.

j_gene,d_gene,abundance,v_gene,CDR3aa,CDR3nt
TRBJ2-5,NA,few,TRBV7-2,CASSLAFEETQYF,TGTGCCAGCAGCTTAGCGTTCGAAGAGACCCAGTACTTC
TRBJ1-1,NA,NA,TRBV7-6,CASSFGENTEAFF,TGTGCCAGCAGCTTCGGAGAGAACACTGAAGCTTTCTTT
TRBJ2-3,TRBD1,few,TRBV5-8,CASSLRQGEDTQYF,TGTGCCAGCAGCTTGCGACAGGGGGAAGATACGCAGTATTTT
TRBJ1-1,TRBD1,NA,TRBV19,CASRDSGTGNTEAFF,TGTGCCAGTAGGGATTCCGGGACAGGGAACACTGAAGCTTTCTTT
TRBJ2-7,NA,few,TRBV27,CASSKNRTPYEQYF,TGTGCCAGCAGTAAAAACAGGACACCCTACGAGCAGTACTTC
TRBJ2-7,TRBD2,few,TRBV19,CASRPSGPAYEQYF,TGTGCCAGTAGGCCTAGCGGGCCCGCCTACGAGCAGTACTTC
TRBJ2-7,TRBD2,once,TRBV19,CVSSILAGDEQYF,TGTGTTAGTAGTATACTAGCGGGAGACGAGCAGTACTTC
TRBJ2-7,TRBD2,NA,TRBV28,CASSLSGGLYEQYF,TGTGCCAGCAGTTTAAGCGGGGGGTTATACGAGCAGTACTTC
TRBJ2-7,TRBD2,NA,TRBV5-4,CASSSPGLAGKEQYF,TGCGCCAGCAGCTCCCCCGGGCTAGCGGGGAAGGAGCAGTACTTC
TRBJ2-3,TRBD2,few,TRBV19,CASSPGLAGRTDTQYF,TGTGCCAGTAGCCCGGGACTAGCGGGCAGGACAGATACGCAGTATTTT
TRBJ1-1,TRBD1,NA,TRBV6-5,CASRQGANTEAFF,TGTGCCAGCAGGCAGGGGGCGAACACTGAAGCTTTCTTT
TRBJ2-3,TRBD1,NA,TRBV12-3/TRBV12-4,CASSGQGDTQYF,TGTGCCAGCAGTGGACAGGGTGATACGCAGTATTTT
TRBJ1-5,NA,NA,TRBV6-6,CASSYSRSSGFGGNQPQHF,TGTGCCAGCAGTTACTCGAGGTCGTCGGGATTCGGCGGCAATCAGCCCCAGCATTTT
TRBJ1-2,NA,NA,TRBV6-1,CASSEGRSWGYGYTF,TGTGCCAGCAGTGAAGGGAGGTCTTGGGGCTATGGCTACACCTTC
TRBJ2-5,NA,medium-sized,TRBV27,CASSQRVRETQYF,TGTGCCTCGAGCCAGCGGGTCCGGGAGACCCAGTACTTC
TRBJ1-1,NA,few,TRBV30,CAWRSDWNTEAFF,TGTGCCTGGAGATCGGATTGGAACACTGAAGCTTTCTTT
TRBJ1-1,NA,NA,TRBV13,CASSLLGEGMNTEAFF,TGTGCCAGCAGCTTACTCGGGGAAGGAATGAACACTGAAGCTTTCTTT
TRBJ2-3,NA,NA,TRBV7-3,CASSLARSKGTDTQYF,TGTGCCAGCAGCTTGGCCCGGTCAAAGGGCACAGATACGCAGTATTTT
TRBJ2-7,NA,NA,TRBV27,CASSFQGLDYEQYF,TGTGCCAGCAGTTTCCAGGGGTTGGATTACGAGCAGTACTTC
TRBJ2-7,NA,NA,TRBV12-3/TRBV12-4,CASRTGAYYEQYF,TGTGCCAGCAGAACGGGGGCTTACTACGAGCAGTACTTC
TRBJ2-3,TRBD2,NA,TRBV6-4,CASSPSGGSTDTQYF,TGTGCCAGCAGTCCCAGCGGGGGTTCCACAGATACGCAGTATTTT
TRBJ1-6,NA,few,TRBV6-1,CASGLRSYNSPLHF,TGTGCCAGCGGGCTGAGGAGCTATAATTCACCCCTCCACTTT
TRBJ1-2,NA,few,TRBV30,CASVGNAGTQWWNGYTF,TGTGCCTCTGTGGGGAACGCCGGGACACAATGGTGGAATGGCTACACCTTC
TRBJ2-3,TRBD2,NA,TRBV20-1,CSGYARGGLDTQYF,TGCAGTGGCTACGCGCGGGGGGGCTTAGATACGCAGTATTTT
TRBJ2-7,TRBD2,NA,TRBV6-2/TRBV6-3,CASSQRLAGGRGEQYF,TGTGCCAGCAGCCAGAGACTAGCGGGAGGCCGGGGGGAGCAGTACTTC
TRBJ2-2,NA,medium-sized,TRBV11-1,CASSPNTGELFF,TGTGCCAGCAGCCCCAACACCGGGGAGCTGTTTTTT
TRBJ2-2,TRBD1,NA,TRBV12-3/TRBV12-4,CASSPGQGVTGELFF,TGTGCCAGCAGCCCAGGACAGGGTGTCACCGGGGAGCTGTTTTTT
TRBJ1-1,NA,NA,TRBV5-4,CASSIFRGLDFTEAFF,TGTGCCAGCAGCATCTTCAGGGGCCTCGACTTCACTGAAGCTTTCTTT
TRBJ2-6,TRBD1,medium-sized,TRBV30,CAWSSGQGLSGANVLTF,TGTGCCTGGTCCTCGGGACAGGGATTATCTGGGGCCAACGTCCTGACTTTC
TRBJ2-7,TRBD1,few,TRBV19,CASSSRDRPSYEQYF,TGTGCCAGTAGTTCCAGGGACAGACCTTCCTACGAGCAGTACTTC
TRBJ1-1,TRBD1,NA,TRBV7-9,CASSSGGQGNTEAFF,TGTGCCAGCAGCTCAGGGGGACAGGGGAACACTGAAGCTTTCTTT
TRBJ2-5,NA,few,TRBV18,CASSRGEQETQYF,TGTGCCAGCTCACGGGGGGAACAAGAGACCCAGTACTTC
TRBJ2-2,NA,NA,TRBV7-9,CASSLVGNELFF,TGTGCCAGCAGCTTGGTGGGAAATGAGCTGTTTTTT
TRBJ2-1,TRBD1,NA,TRBV7-6,CASSSTDRGTYNEQFF,TGTGCCAGCAGCTCAACGGACAGGGGGACCTACAATGAGCAGTTCTTC
TRBJ1-2,TRBD1,NA,TRBV11-2,CASSPGQDYGYTF,TGTGCCAGCAGCCCCGGACAGGACTATGGCTACACCTTC